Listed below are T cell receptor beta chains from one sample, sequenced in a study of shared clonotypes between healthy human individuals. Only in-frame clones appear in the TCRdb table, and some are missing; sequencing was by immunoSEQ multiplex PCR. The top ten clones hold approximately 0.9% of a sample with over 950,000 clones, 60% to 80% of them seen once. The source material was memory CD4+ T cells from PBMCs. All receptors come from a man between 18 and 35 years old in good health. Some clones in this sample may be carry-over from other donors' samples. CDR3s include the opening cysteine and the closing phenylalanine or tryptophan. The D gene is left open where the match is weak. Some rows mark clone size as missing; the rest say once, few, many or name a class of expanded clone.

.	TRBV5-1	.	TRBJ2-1	CASSLAASPSYNEQFF	TGCGCCAGCAGCTTGGCAGCGTCACCCTCCTACAATGAGCAGTTCTTC
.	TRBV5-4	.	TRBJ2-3	CASSPGQTRSTDTQYF	TGTGCCAGCAGCCCCGGACAAACCCGAAGCACAGATACGCAGTATTTT
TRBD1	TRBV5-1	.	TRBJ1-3	CASSLPSTGAGNTIYF	TGCGCCAGCAGCCTCCCATCGACAGGGGCTGGAAACACCATATATTTT
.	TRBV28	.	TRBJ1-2	CASNHHPYGYTF	TGTGCCAGCAACCACCACCCCTATGGCTACACCTTC
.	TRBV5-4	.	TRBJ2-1	CASSLSTGSYNEQFF	TGTGCCAGCAGTTTATCTACAGGTTCCTACAATGAGCAGTTCTTC
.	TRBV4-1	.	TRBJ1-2	CASSPMAGSIYGYTF	TGCGCCAGCAGCCCTATGGCAGGGTCGATCTATGGCTACACCTTC
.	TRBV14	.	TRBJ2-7	CASSQNRRSRAYEQYF	TGTGCCAGCAGCCAAAACCGTCGAAGCAGGGCCTACGAGCAGTACTTC
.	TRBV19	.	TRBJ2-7	CASSGEGRNEQYF	TGTGCCAGTTCCGGAGAGGGGAGGAACGAGCAGTACTTC
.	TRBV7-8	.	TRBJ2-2	CASSLIIPTGELFF	TGTGCCAGCAGCTTGATAATACCCACCGGGGAGCTGTTTTTT
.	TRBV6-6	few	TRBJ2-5	CASSYRATQQETQYF	TGTGCCAGCAGTTACCGCGCCACCCAACAAGAGACCCAGTACTTC
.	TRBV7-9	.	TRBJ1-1	CASSLAGTNTEAFF	TGTGCCAGCAGCTTAGCTGGGACAAACACTGAAGCTTTCTTT
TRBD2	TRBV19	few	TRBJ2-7	CASSPTLGGGTSGYEQYF	TGTGCCAGTAGTCCTACCCTTGGGGGGGGGACTAGCGGGTACGAGCAGTACTTC
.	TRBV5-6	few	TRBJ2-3	CASSSPSGADTQYF	TGTGCCAGCAGCTCCCCCTCCGGGGCGGATACGCAGTATTTT
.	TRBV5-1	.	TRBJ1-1	CASSLGTTGAEAFF	TGCGCCAGCAGCTTGGGGACGACAGGCGCTGAAGCTTTCTTT
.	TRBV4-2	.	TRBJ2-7	CASSQGSKGYEQYF	TGTGCCAGCAGCCAAGGGAGTAAGGGGTACGAGCAGTACTTC
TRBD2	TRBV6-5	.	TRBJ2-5	CASSRLAGGETQYF	TGTGCCAGCAGCCGACTAGCGGGAGGAGAGACCCAGTACTTC
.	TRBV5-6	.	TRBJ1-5	CASSPTGGQPQHF	TGTGCCAGCAGCCCCACCGGGGGACAGCCCCAGCATTTT
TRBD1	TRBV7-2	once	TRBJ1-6	CASSRDSRPPLHF	TGTGCCAGCAGCAGGGACAGTCGGCCACCCCTCCACTTT
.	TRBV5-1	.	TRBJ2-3	CASSSPKRDTQYF	TGCGCCAGCAGCTCCCCTAAGCGGGATACGCAGTATTTT
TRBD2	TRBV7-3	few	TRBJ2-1	CASSLSGRGDEQFF	TGTGCCAGCAGCCTTAGCGGGAGAGGGGATGAGCAGTTCTTC
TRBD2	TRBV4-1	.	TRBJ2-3	CASSELTQREVSDTQYF	TGCGCCAGCAGCGAACTCACCCAGCGGGAGGTATCAGATACGCAGTATTTT
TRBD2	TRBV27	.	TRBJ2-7	CASSLGLAGYEQYF	TGTGCCAGCAGTTTAGGACTAGCAGGGTACGAGCAGTACTTC
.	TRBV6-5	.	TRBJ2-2	CASRQPYTGELFF	TGTGCCAGCAGACAGCCTTACACCGGGGAGCTGTTTTTT
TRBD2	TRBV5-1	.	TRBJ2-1	CASSLAPGLAVGEQFF	TGCGCCAGCAGCTTGGCTCCGGGACTAGCGGTAGGGGAGCAGTTCTTC
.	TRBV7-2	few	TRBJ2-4	CASSTRSSRNIQYF	TGTGCCAGCAGCACGCGTTCTAGCAGGAACATTCAGTACTTC
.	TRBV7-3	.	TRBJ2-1	CASSLTKASSYNEQFF	TGTGCCAGCAGCTTAACTAAGGCATCTTCCTACAATGAGCAGTTCTTC
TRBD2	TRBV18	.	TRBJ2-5	CASSPLGGREETQYF	TGTGCCAGCTCACCATTGGGCGGGAGGGAAGAGACCCAGTACTTC
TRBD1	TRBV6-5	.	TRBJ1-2	CTSRGQYYGYTF	TGTACCAGCAGGGGACAGTACTATGGCTACACCTTC
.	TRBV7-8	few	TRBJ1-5	CASSYDPNSNQPQHF	TGTGCCAGCAGCTATGATCCGAATAGCAATCAGCCCCAGCATTTT
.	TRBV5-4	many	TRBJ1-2	CASSLQNNYGYTF	TGTGCCAGCAGCTTGCAGAATAACTATGGCTACACCTTC
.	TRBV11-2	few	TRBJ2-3	CASSPTGGRGTDTQYF	TGTGCCAGCAGCCCGACTGGGGGGCGCGGCACAGATACGCAGTATTTT
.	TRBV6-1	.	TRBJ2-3	CASSGVTVRTDTQYF	TGTGCCAGCAGTGGAGTAACAGTTCGCACGGATACGCAGTATTTT
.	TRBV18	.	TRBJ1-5	CASSPTGLNQPQHF	TGTGCCAGCTCACCTACTGGCCTCAATCAGCCCCAGCATTTT
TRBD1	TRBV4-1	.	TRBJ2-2	CASGMRTGGAGSTGELFF	TGCGCCAGCGGCATGCGGACAGGGGGCGCGGGATCCACCGGGGAGCTGTTTTTT
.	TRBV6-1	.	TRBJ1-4	CASSGGATNEKLFF	TGTGCCAGCAGTGGGGGGGCGACTAATGAAAAACTGTTTTTT
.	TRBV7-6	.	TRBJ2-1	CASTPVGSSYNEQFF	TGTGCCAGCACCCCGGTGGGCAGCTCCTACAATGAGCAGTTCTTC
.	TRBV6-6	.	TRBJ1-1	CASSPPNGQVEAFF	TGTGCCAGCAGTCCGCCGAACGGCCAGGTCGAAGCTTTCTTT
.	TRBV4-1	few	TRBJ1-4	CASSQSGGVGEKLFF	TGCGCCAGCAGCCAATCCGGGGGCGTTGGGGAAAAACTGTTTTTT
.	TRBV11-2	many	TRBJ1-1	CASSLPPGRVAEAFF	TGTGCCAGCAGCTTACCTCCGGGCAGGGTTGCTGAAGCTTTCTTT
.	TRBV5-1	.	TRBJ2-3	CASSLAQSTDTQYF	TGCGCCAGCAGCTTGGCTCAGAGCACAGATACGCAGTATTTT
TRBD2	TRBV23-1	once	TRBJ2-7	CASSQRRETSYEQYF	TGCGCCAGCAGTCAAAGGCGGGAGACCTCCTACGAGCAGTACTTC
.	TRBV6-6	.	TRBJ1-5	CASQYQNQPQHF	TGTGCCAGCCAGTACCAAAATCAGCCCCAGCATTTT
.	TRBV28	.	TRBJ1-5	CASSPQGRGNQPQHF	TGTGCCAGCAGTCCACAGGGAAGGGGCAATCAGCCCCAGCATTTT
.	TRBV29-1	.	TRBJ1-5	CSVALAGDQPQHF	TGCAGCGTTGCGCTCGCGGGGGATCAGCCCCAGCATTTT
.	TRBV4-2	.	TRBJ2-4	CASSQDPTKNIQYF	TGTGCCAGCAGCCAAGATCCCACCAAAAACATTCAGTACTTC
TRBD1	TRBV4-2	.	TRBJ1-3	CASSQDRGPRAGNTIYF	TGTGCCAGCAGCCAAGATAGGGGGCCGAGAGCTGGAAACACCATATATTTT
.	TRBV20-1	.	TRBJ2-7	CSGMDVLGQYF	TGCAGTGGGATGGACGTCCTGGGGCAGTACTTC
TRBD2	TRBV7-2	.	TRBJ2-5	CASSFHGGSEETQYF	TGTGCCAGCAGCTTTCATGGCGGGAGTGAAGAGACCCAGTACTTC
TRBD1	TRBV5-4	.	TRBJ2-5	CASSSSTGGDQYF	TGTGCCAGCAGCTCGTCTACAGGGGGCGACCAGTACTTC
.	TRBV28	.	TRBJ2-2	CASSFNPGWLYTGELFF	TGTGCCAGCAGTTTTAACCCTGGATGGCTATATACCGGGGAGCTGTTTTTT
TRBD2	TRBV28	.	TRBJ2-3	CASSSFTSGTDTQYF	TGTGCCAGCAGTTCCTTCACTAGCGGGACAGATACGCAGTATTTT
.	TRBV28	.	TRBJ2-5	CASSLWASQETQYF	TGTGCCAGCAGTTTATGGGCCTCACAAGAGACCCAGTACTTC
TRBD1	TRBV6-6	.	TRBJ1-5	CASDGTGNQPQHF	TGTGCCAGCGACGGGACAGGGAACCAGCCCCAGCATTTT
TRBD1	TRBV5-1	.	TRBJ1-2	CASAGQGYGYTF	TGCGCCAGCGCGGGACAGGGCTATGGCTACACCTTC
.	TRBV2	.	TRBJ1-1	CASSRLTEAFF	TGTGCCAGCAGTCGACTGACTGAAGCTTTCTTT
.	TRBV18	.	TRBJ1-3	CASSPVMAERTGNTIYF	TGTGCCAGCTCCCCGGTGATGGCGGAGAGGACTGGAAACACCATATATTTT
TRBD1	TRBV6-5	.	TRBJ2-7	CASGAGGIVYEQYF	TGTGCCAGCGGTGCAGGGGGCATTGTCTACGAGCAGTACTTC